This paragraph reports one TCR beta chain. The data belong to a study of blood T cells in healthy people across ages. Primed by a sample-barcoded 5' primer and a J-beta primer mix, a second PCR proceeded for roughly 7 to 12 cycles. Each CDR3 protein is one row after TCRdb ran MiXCR on the 5' RACE reads. Among under 2,000,000 distinct CDR3 sequences listed, 49% were seen once. This sequence originates from a woman between 40 and 55 years old in good health. Sequencing was performed on blood.

The CDR3 spells CASSPASGGAYTQYF. In nucleotides, the CDR3 is TGTGCCAGCAGTCCGGCTAGCGGGGGGGCATATACGCAGTATTTT. The chain is built from TRBV6-5 and TRBJ2-3, with 12 bases that match TRBD2. CDR3 length: 15 residues. Germline V lookup: CDR1 MNHEY, CDR2 SVGAGI. The V segment lost 5 bases and the J segment 7 bases; nucleotides outside the gene matches: 7.